This T cell receptor (beta chain) was documented in a study of beta chain features in type 1 diabetes. Study results and limitations: More deletions and fewer insertions at VDJ junctions were seen in type 1 diabetes patients. Patients' naive, central memory and Treg TCRB repertoires seemed closer to one another than those of healthy donors.

This CDR3 spans 15 amino acids. V was cut by 6 bases and J by 6 bases, with 17 bases left in between. Germline loops: CDR1 LNHDA, CDR2 SQIVND (reference sequence). This clone was counted between two and nine times. What it recognizes is unknown. TCRB transcripts that were expressed got sequenced, as all of the isolated RNA had been reverse transcribed. Data came from immunoSEQ multiplex PCR; TCRdb stores just in-frame clones and leaves some out. In the table there are fewer than 900,000 clones, roughly 15% of which are singletons. The chain has TRBV19 and TRBJ2-2; D is possibly TRBD1 or TRBD2 (5 bases each). This clonotype was sampled from a woman in her late teens or twenties in good health. Material for sequencing was naive CD4+ T cells from blood. The CDR3 loop reads CASRQGRTGAGELFF. For the CDR3, the DNA is TGTGCCAGTAGGCAGGGCCGTACCGGGGCCGGGGAGCTGTTTTTT.